The 14 T cell receptor beta chains below all came from one sample that was sequenced in a study of blood T cell repertoires in COVID-19. Method: immunoSEQ multiplex PCR; TCRdb's copy keeps in-frame clones and lacks some. The sample has 230,000 or so clones; 70% to 90% are singletons. The sample taken for sequencing was PBMCs or T cells enriched from blood (not recorded which). These TCRs come from a woman aged 50 to 60 who had been exposed to COVID-19.

The J gene is TRBJ2-3, the V gene TRBV9; D not resolved. Germline CDR1 is SGDLS and CDR2 is YYNGEE. The CDR3 extends over 13 amino acids. With 7 bases removed from V and 0 bases from J, the gap between germline ends came to 9 bases. DNA of the CDR3: TGTGCCAGCGGGCTGGCTAGCACAGATACGCAGTATTTT. Amino acid sequence: CASGLASTDTQYF.

The V and J genes are TRBV7-2 and TRBJ2-7, with a weak D call TRBD1 (5 bases). The V gene lost 5 bases and the J gene lost 6 bases, with 14 bases spanning the gap. The germline CDR1 and CDR2 sequences are SGHTA and FQGNSA. The CDR3 totals 13 residues. CDR3 nucleotide sequence: TGTGCCAGCAGCGGCAGGGTTGCCTTCGAGCAGTACTTC. This gives the protein CASSGRVAFEQYF.

The chain combines TRBV9 with TRBJ1-1; 7 bases are a match to TRBD1. Per the germline V gene, CDR1 is SGDLS and CDR2 is YYNGEE. The CDR3 covers 15 residues. The V gene end was trimmed by 0 bases and the J gene end by 3 bases; junction bases not matched to a gene: 5. The CDR3 region is CASSVGPGGDTEAFF. The CDR3 bases are TGTGCCAGCAGCGTAGGCCCAGGGGGTGACACTGAAGCTTTCTTT.

V is TRBV19 and J is TRBJ2-4; 9 nucleotides agree with TRBD1. V lost 6 bases to trimming and J lost 8 bases; unmatched junction nucleotides: 14. Germline-derived CDR1 and CDR2 are LNHDA and SQIVND (reference sequence). The CDR3 is 16 amino acids. The CDR3 DNA follows: TGTGCCAGTAGGGATAGAGGGGGACAGGGTTTAGACATTCAGTACTTC. Its protein product is CASRDRGGQGLDIQYF.

The chain recombines TRBV3-1 (or the pseudogene TRBV3-2) with TRBJ1-4; no firm D call. Germline lookup yields CDR1 LGHDT and CDR2 YNNKEL (reference sequence). V was shortened by 4 bases and J by 2 bases, with 8 bases between the two germline ends. This CDR3 region has 14 residues. The CDR3 loop is CASSLEQTNEKLFF. The CDR3 coding sequence is TGTGCCAGCAGCCTGGAACAGACTAATGAAAAACTGTTTTTT.

The chain recombines TRBV5-1 with TRBJ1-1, with D perhaps TRBD1 (6 bases). Germline values: CDR1 SGHRS, CDR2 YFSETQ. Trimming cost V 2 bases and J 3 bases, with 11 bases left between them. There are 14 residues in the CDR3. This CDR3 reads CASSLDHRDTEAFF. The CDR3 bases are TGCGCCAGCAGCTTAGATCACAGGGACACTGAAGCTTTCTTT.

The V gene is TRBV19, the J gene TRBJ2-6; 11 bases agree with TRBD1. CDR3 length: 20 residues. V lost 3 bases and J lost 3; bases outside the gene matches: 13. CDR1 and CDR2 (germline): LNHDA, SQIVND (reference sequence). CDR3 region: CASSIPSLGQGAYGANVLTF. The CDR3 DNA sequence: TGTGCCAGTAGTATCCCTTCCCTCGGACAGGGGGCCTATGGGGCCAACGTCCTGACTTTC.

The chain recombines TRBV27 with TRBJ1-5; 7 nucleotides line up with TRBD1. Looked up from germline, CDR1 is MNHEY and CDR2 is SMNVEV (reference sequence). This CDR3 has 14 amino acids. V was clipped by 3 bases and J by 6 bases; unmatched bases: 5. The CDR3 DNA is TGTGCCAGCAGTTTCCAGGGGGTAGGTCAGCCCCAGCATTTT. This translates into CASSFQGVGQPQHF.

The chain carries TRBV12-5 and TRBJ1-2; TRBD1 matches at 8 bases. CDR3 length equals 13 residues. Germline V gives CDR1 LGHNT, CDR2 FRNRAP. V dropped 6 bases and J dropped 4; count of bases not matched to a gene: 4. The CDR3 DNA sequence: TGTGCTAGTGGGACCGGGACAGGCTATGGCTACACCTTC. Protein product: CASGTGTGYGYTF.

The V and J genes are TRBV12-3 or TRBV12-4 and TRBJ1-1; 7 positions agree with TRBD1. The CDR3 runs to 13 residues. V lost 8 bases, J lost 4 bases, and 7 bases stayed unmatched. CDR3 sequence: CASARDSLTEAFF. The CDR3 DNA sequence: TGTGCCAGCGCACGGGACAGTCTCACTGAAGCTTTCTTT.

The genes are TRBV24-1 and TRBJ1-2; weak D call: TRBD1 (5 bases). The V and J ends lost 3 bases and 8 bases respectively, with 12 bases between them. The germline V gene encodes CDR1 KGHDR and CDR2 SFDVKD. This CDR3 spans 13 amino acids. CDR3 sequence (DNA): TGTGCCACCAGTGATCACAGGACGAGAGGCTACACCTTC. Amino acids: CATSDHRTRGYTF.

Worth noting for this clone: The same CDR3 is also encoded by other DNA sequences in this sample. The V call is TRBV7-9, the J call TRBJ2-2, with TRBD2 as a possible D gene (5 bases). With 0 bases removed from V and 4 bases from J, the gap between germline ends came to 6 bases. Germline CDR1 is SEHNR and CDR2 is FQNEAQ (reference sequence). CDR3 length: 14 amino acids. CDR3 in DNA: TGTGCCAGCAGCTTAGCGGGAGTCACCGGGGAGCTGTTTTTT. It specifies CASSLAGVTGELFF. Using reference TRBV7-9 and TRBJ2-2 for the parts outside the CDR3, the full variable domain is DTGVSQNPRHKITKRGQNVTFRCDPISEHNRLYWYRQTLGQGPEFLTYFQNEAQLEKSRLLSDRFSAERPKGSFSTLEIQRTEQGDSAMYLCASSLAGVTGELFFGEGSRLTVL.

The rearrangement links TRBV7-2 to TRBJ2-7; 11 bases align to TRBD2. CDR1 and CDR2 from the germline V gene are SGHTA and FQGNSA. The CDR3 runs to 16 residues. Trimming took 5 bases from V and 3 from J; bases not matched to a gene: 9. CDR3 region: CASSPRPGLAGYEQYF. The CDR3 nucleotides read TGTGCCAGCAGCCCTCGCCCCGGACTAGCGGGCTACGAGCAGTACTTC.

The rearrangement links TRBV6-5 to TRBJ1-3; D gene uncertain. CDR1 MNHEY and CDR2 SVGAGI come from the germline V gene. V shed 11 bases and J shed 0 bases, with 14 bases lying between them. This CDR3 has 14 amino acids. Written as DNA, the CDR3 is TGTGCCTCGCTAGGCGGCGGCTCTGGAAACACCATATATTTT. This codes for CASLGGGSGNTIYF.